These 10 T cell receptor beta chains share one sample of origin, sequenced in a study of vaccination and CD4 T cells after COVID-19. The treatment: roughly 11-day PBMC culture with coronavirus spike peptide pools or control peptides (ViraFEST assay). Antigens for these TCRs are unknown. The assay that was used to sequence DNA from cultured CD4+ T cells was the Oncomine TCR Beta short-read assay. TCRdb passed the PCR reads through MiXCR, listing each CDR3 protein once. The data contain about 7,200 distinct CDR3 sequences, roughly 22% of them seen just once; the ten biggest clones take up 27%. Sequences were derived from CD4+ T cells from blood, cultured in vitro, sampled after SARS-CoV-2 vaccination. These receptors originate from a human donor who had recovered from COVID-19.

This clonotype was observed a handful of times. The chain has TRBV24-1 and TRBJ2-3; weak D call: TRBD2 (6 bases). V shed 4 bases and J shed 1 base, with 11 bases lying between them. Germline V gene sequence: CDR1 KGHDR, CDR2 SFDVKD. The CDR3 length is 15 residues. Written as DNA, the CDR3 is TGTGCCACCAGTGAAACTCTAGCGCGCACAGATACGCAGTATTTT. The encoded protein is CATSETLARTDTQYF.

The V call is TRBV19, the J call TRBJ1-1; 7 nucleotides match TRBD1. The junction had 9 bases not matched to a gene; V was cut back by 3 bases and J by 5 bases. CDR3 length equals 15 residues. Per the germline V gene, CDR1 is LNHDA and CDR2 is SQIVND (reference sequence). The CDR3 here is CASSISTGVWTEAFF. As DNA, the CDR3 is TGTGCCAGTAGTATTAGCACAGGGGTGTGGACTGAAGCTTTCTTT.

V is TRBV7-9 and J is TRBJ2-6; the D is unclear. V was clipped by 1 base and J by 10 bases, with 5 bases between them. The CDR3 runs to 12 residues. CDR1 and CDR2 from the germline V gene are SEHNR and FQNEAQ (reference sequence). The CDR3 region has the DNA TGTGCCAGCAGCTTAGACAGAAACGTCCTGACTTTC. The encoded protein is CASSLDRNVLTF.

V and J are TRBV7-9 and TRBJ1-1; D remains unclear. With 6 bases removed from V and 0 bases from J, the gap between germline ends came to 8 bases. The CDR3 is made up of 13 amino acids. Per the germline V gene, CDR1 is SEHNR and CDR2 is FQNEAQ (reference sequence). The CDR3 sequence is CASSKVMNTEAFF. CDR3 nucleotide sequence: TGTGCCAGCAGTAAAGTCATGAACACTGAAGCTTTCTTT.

This clonotype was detected only a few times. In DNA, the CDR3 is TGCACCAGCAGCCAAGATCCCTCCCCGGCTAGGAAAGAGACCCAGTACTTC. It codes for CTSSQDPSPARKETQYF. The rearrangement uses TRBV1 and TRBJ2-5; TRBD2, the D gene given by the table, was not confirmed from the DNA. TRBV1 is given as a pseudogene. The CDR3 is 17 residues long.

The table lists this clonotype with a few counts. The V gene is TRBV27, the J gene TRBJ2-3, with TRBD1 matching over 10 bases. Looked up from germline, CDR1 is MNHEY and CDR2 is SMNVEV (reference sequence). Unmatched junction bases numbered 8, after V lost 4 bases and J lost 1 base. The length of the CDR3 is 17 residues. CDR3 in DNA: TGTGCCAGCAGTTCTCCGTCCGGGACAGGGGGCACAGATACGCAGTATTTT. Its protein product is CASSSPSGTGGTDTQYF.

This clonotype counts as medium-sized. This chain links TRBV20-1 with TRBJ1-2, with D uncertain. Per the germline V gene, CDR1 is DFQATT and CDR2 is SNEGSKA (reference sequence). The CDR3 is 13 amino acids. The V and J ends lost 6 bases and 3 bases respectively, with 14 bases between them. The CDR3 loop is CSAQVEGDYGYTF. Here the CDR3 DNA reads TGCAGTGCCCAAGTTGAGGGAGACTATGGCTACACCTTC.

This chain joins TRBV6-5 and TRBJ2-1, with D possibly being TRBD1 (6 bases). V was clipped by 2 bases and J by 3 bases, with 14 bases between them. CDR3 length: 16 amino acids. Germline V gene lookup returns CDR1 MNHEY and CDR2 SVGAGI. The CDR3 DNA reads as TGTGCCAGCAGTTACGATGGGACAAACTACTACAATGAGCAGTTCTTC. The encoded protein is CASSYDGTNYYNEQFF.

This clonotype was counted between two and nine times. The chain is built from TRBV19 and TRBJ2-1; 10 bases map to TRBD1. There are 17 residues in the CDR3. Germline V gene lookup returns CDR1 LNHDA and CDR2 SQIVND (reference sequence). With V trimmed by 5 bases and J by 4 bases, 11 bases remained unmatched. In DNA form, the CDR3 reads TGTGCCAGTAGTCCAGCCCTGGGACAGGGGAAGTACAATGAGCAGTTCTTC. Amino acid sequence: CASSPALGQGKYNEQFF.

The CDR3 DNA sequence: TGTGCCAGCAGCCCCATACGGGGACTAGCGGGAGCTGAGCAGTTCTTC. Protein: CASSPIRGLAGAEQFF. The chain uses TRBV7-2 and TRBJ2-1; TRBD2 aligns across 14 bases. Germline CDR1 is SGHTA and CDR2 is FQGNSA. The CDR3 runs to 16 residues. J was trimmed by 9 bases and V by 5 bases; bases with no gene match: 9.